This TCR beta chain was sequenced during a study of blood T cell repertoires in COVID-19. About the research overall: The United States, Italy and Spain supplied acute and convalescent COVID-19 samples. From T cells, B-cell-depleted T cells, or PBMCs came the material, which was cDNA or gDNA.

As handled by the study authors: Researchers report that nucleated cell counts were estimated from reference gene primer amplification. Data came from immunoSEQ multiplex PCR; TCRdb stores just in-frame clones and leaves some out. The DNA gave D and trimming, while V, J and clone size come from that table. The sample contains about 200,000 clones, 60% to 85% of which appear only once. The CDR3 covers 15 residues. V was pared by 5 bases and J by 6 bases, with 10 bases of the junction left unmatched. The germline V gene has CDR1 MNHEY and CDR2 SMNVEV (reference sequence). Input material: peripheral blood. The chain is built from TRBV27 and TRBJ2-3; 8 nucleotides align to TRBD1. This TCR was sampled from a woman in her 70s with acute or convalescent COVID-19. CDR3 DNA sequence: TGTGCCAGCAGTCCCACCGGACAGGGCCCCGATACGCAGTATTTT. Protein sequence: CASSPTGQGPDTQYF.